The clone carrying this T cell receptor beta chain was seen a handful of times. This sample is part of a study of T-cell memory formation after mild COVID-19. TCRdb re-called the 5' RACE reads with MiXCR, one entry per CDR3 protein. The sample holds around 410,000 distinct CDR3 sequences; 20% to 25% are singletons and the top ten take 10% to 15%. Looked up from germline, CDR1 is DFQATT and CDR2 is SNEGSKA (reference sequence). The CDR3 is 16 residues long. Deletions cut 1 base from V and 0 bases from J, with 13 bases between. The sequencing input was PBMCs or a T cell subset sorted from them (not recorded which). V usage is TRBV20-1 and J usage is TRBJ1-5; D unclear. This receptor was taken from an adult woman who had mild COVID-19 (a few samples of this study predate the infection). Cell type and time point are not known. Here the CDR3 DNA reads TGCAGTGCTAGAGGAGGAGAGCAATATAGCAATCAGCCCCAGCATTTT. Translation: CSARGGEQYSNQPQHF.